These 30 T cell receptor beta chains originate from one sample sequenced in a study of CD8 T cells in ankylosing spondylitis. TCRdb itself ran the 5' RACE reads through MiXCR, one entry per CDR3 protein. The table shows about 250,000 distinct CDR3 sequences, with 32% occurring only once. Sequenced input: blood, either unsorted or a sorted T cell fraction (not recorded which). The receptors were sampled from a male donor with ankylosing spondylitis or in good health (not recorded which).

The sample holds many counts of this clonotype. This chain's CDR3 is CAISALPGNEDTQYF. The CDR3 DNA is TGTGCCATCAGTGCCCTCCCGGGGAACGAAGATACGCAGTATTTT. The V call is TRBV10-3, the J call TRBJ2-3; tentatively, D is TRBD2 (5 bases). This CDR3 is 15 amino acids long. CDR1 and CDR2 (germline): ENHRY, SYGVKD. V was trimmed by 4 bases and J by 5 bases, leaving 16 bases between them.

This clonotype was picked up a small number of times. This CDR3 is CSADPGQLYGYTF. The CDR3 bases are TGCAGTGCCGACCCGGGACAGCTCTATGGCTACACCTTC. The chain combines TRBV20-1 with TRBJ1-2; TRBD1 aligns across 7 bases. Germline CDR1 and CDR2: DFQATT and SNEGSKA (reference sequence). The CDR3 covers 13 residues. J lost 4 bases, V lost 6 bases, and 8 bases had no gene match.

The rearrangement uses TRBV10-3 and TRBJ1-2; no reliable D call. Germline V gene data show CDR1 as ENHRY and CDR2 as SYGVKD. V lost 8 bases to trimming and J lost 6 bases, with 13 bases between them. The CDR3 totals 12 residues. The CDR3 nucleotides are TGTGCCATCGGTGTAGGAGGTGATGGCTACACCTTC. This sequence encodes CAIGVGGDGYTF.

The chain recombines TRBV24-1 with TRBJ1-6; TRBD1 aligns across 8 bases. The germline gives CDR1 KGHDR, CDR2 SFDVKD. This CDR3 region has 16 residues. V dropped 3 bases and J dropped 7; count of bases not matched to a gene: 7. In nucleotides, the CDR3 is TGTGCCACCAGTGATGCTGGACAGGGTCTAAATTCACCCCTCCACTTT. Residues: CATSDAGQGLNSPLHF.

This clonotype appeared many times. This sequence joins TRBV29-1 and TRBJ2-2, with D unclear. Germline values: CDR1 SQVTM, CDR2 ANQGSEA. This CDR3 region has 14 residues. Trimming took 3 bases from V and 0 from J, leaving 8 bases between them. CDR3 nucleotide sequence: TGCAGCGTTGATCCCCTCTCGAACACCGGGGAGCTGTTTTTT. Its translation is CSVDPLSNTGELFF.

The V and J genes are TRBV5-1 and TRBJ1-2; the match to TRBD1 covers 7 bases. Trimming took 4 bases from V and 4 from J; bases not matched to a gene: 10. Looked up from germline, CDR1 is SGHRS and CDR2 is YFSETQ. This CDR3 is built from 15 residues. The CDR3, as DNA: TGCGCCAGCAGCCCCGAGCGACAGGGCTCCTATGGCTACACCTTC. It translates to CASSPERQGSYGYTF.

Regarding this clonotype: The conserved phenylalanine or tryptophan normally closing the CDR3 is absent here, so this likely arose from a read error. This rearrangement joins TRBV28 to TRBJ1-6; D uncertain. Germline V gives CDR1 MDHEN, CDR2 SYDVKM. The CDR3 is 15 residues long. The V end lost 5 bases, the J end lost 9 bases, and 17 bases lay between the germline ends. CDR3 protein: CASSLSVGSGSPLHL. CDR3 DNA: TGTGCCAGCAGTCTGTCGGTAGGGTCCGGTTCACCCCTCCACCTT.

This clonotype was detected ten times or more. The CDR3 nucleotides read TGTGCCAGCAGCATCGACGGGTATAATTCACCCCTCCACTTT. It encodes CASSIDGYNSPLHF. V is TRBV9 and J is TRBJ1-6; D is unclear. The ends were cut back, 4 bases at V and 4 bases at J, with 9 bases in the middle. The CDR3 totals 14 residues. CDR1 and CDR2 from the germline V gene are SGDLS and YYNGEE.

This clonotype was counted between two and nine times. The J gene is TRBJ2-2, the V gene TRBV10-3; TRBD1 matches 7 bases. This CDR3 region has 15 residues. Germline CDR1 and CDR2: ENHRY and SYGVKD. The V segment lost 10 bases and the J segment 5 bases; nucleotides outside the gene matches: 13. Here the CDR3 DNA reads TGTGCCACTTCCGGACAGGCTCAAGGGACCGGGGAGCTGTTTTTT. Translating it yields CATSGQAQGTGELFF.

This clonotype was counted a few times. The chain employs TRBV20-1 and TRBJ2-7; weak D call: TRBD1 (6 bases). This CDR3 has 13 amino acids. Trimming removed 6 bases from V and 3 bases from J, with 15 bases in between. The germline CDR1 and CDR2 sequences are DFQATT and SNEGSKA (reference sequence). The CDR3 reads CSARQQGNYEQYF. CDR3 nucleotide sequence: TGCAGTGCCAGACAGCAGGGGAACTACGAGCAGTACTTC.

The chain recombines TRBV20-1 with TRBJ2-7; maybe TRBD2 (6 bases). The germline gives CDR1 DFQATT, CDR2 SNEGSKA (reference sequence). The CDR3 is made up of 13 amino acids. The germline V and J ends were trimmed by 0 bases and 5 bases, with 11 bases remaining between them. The CDR3 nucleotides are TGCAGTGCTAGAGAGTGGAGGGGCGACGAGCAGTACTTC. This gives the protein CSAREWRGDEQYF.

This clonotype was recorded once. V usage is TRBV5-1 and J usage is TRBJ2-7; D remains ambiguous. The CDR3 is made up of 13 amino acids. V was shortened by 4 bases and J by 2 bases, with 10 bases between the two germline ends. CDR1 is SGHRS, CDR2 YFSETQ, per germline. In DNA form, the CDR3 reads TGCGCCAGCAGCCCCGTCGACGCCTACGAGCAGTACTTC. Its protein product is CASSPVDAYEQYF.

As DNA, the CDR3 is TGTGCCAGCAGCTTAAAGGGACGAAGTGAAGCTTTCTTT. The encoded protein is CASSLKGRSEAFF. This chain links TRBV7-2 with TRBJ1-1, with a possible D match to TRBD1 (5 bases). Germline CDR1 SGHTA, CDR2 FQGNSA. The germline V and J ends were trimmed by 2 bases and 7 bases, with 11 bases remaining between them. This CDR3 has 13 residues.

The chain has TRBV10-3 and TRBJ1-5, with D perhaps matching TRBD1 (6 bases). CDR1 is ENHRY, CDR2 SYGVKD, per germline. The V and J ends lost 5 bases and 1 base respectively, with 9 bases between them. The CDR3 loop spans 14 amino acids. DNA of the CDR3: TGTGCCATCAGTCTAACAGGGAGCAATCAGCCCCAGCATTTT. This codes for CAISLTGSNQPQHF.

This chain links TRBV5-1 with TRBJ1-2; the D gene is possibly TRBD1 (6 bases). V was cut by 4 bases and J by 0 bases, with 16 bases left in between. The V gene's germline CDR1 is SGHRS and CDR2 YFSETQ. The CDR3 extends over 16 amino acids. The CDR3, as DNA: TGCGCCAGCAGCCGCACAGGGAGGAGAGCTAACTATGGCTACACCTTC. Translation gives CASSRTGRRANYGYTF.

The gene calls are TRBV16 and TRBJ2-1; D is possibly TRBD2 (6 bases). CDR1 is KGHSY and CDR2 is FQNENV in the germline V gene. V was clipped by 2 bases and J by 1 base, with 6 bases between them. The CDR3 length is 14 residues. CDR3 protein: CASSQGGSYNEQFF. In DNA form, the CDR3 reads TGTGCCAGCAGCCAAGGGGGGTCCTACAATGAGCAGTTCTTC. The full variable domain, its missing parts supplied by reference TRBV16 and TRBJ2-1, is GEEVAQTPKHLVRGEGQKAKLYCAPIKGHSYVFWYQQVLKNEFKFLISFQNENVFDETGMPKERFSAKCLPNSPCSLEIQATKLEDSAVYFCASSQGGSYNEQFFGPGTRLTVL.

This clonotype was found a few times. This CDR3 reads CSATPGDLNTEAFF. The CDR3 DNA reads as TGCAGTGCCACCCCGGGGGACCTGAACACTGAAGCTTTCTTT. The chain combines TRBV20-1 with TRBJ1-1, with D perhaps TRBD1 (5 bases). Germline V CDR1 and CDR2: DFQATT, SNEGSKA (reference sequence). This CDR3 has 14 amino acids. V was trimmed by 6 bases and J by 0 bases, leaving 14 bases between them.

The chain combines TRBV10-1 with TRBJ2-7; 10 positions agree with TRBD1. This CDR3 has 14 amino acids. Trimming removed 5 bases from V and 4 bases from J; junction bases left unmatched: 5. CDR1 and CDR2 (germline): WNHNN, SYGVQD (reference sequence). The CDR3 nucleotides are TGCGCCAGCAGTCCGGGACAGGGGAGATACGAGCAGTACTTC. Encoded protein: CASSPGQGRYEQYF.

This rearrangement joins TRBV7-9 to TRBJ1-1; D might be TRBD1 (5 bases). CDR1 is SEHNR, CDR2 FQNEAQ, per germline (reference sequence). The CDR3 contains 16 residues. The V and J ends lost 5 bases and 4 bases respectively, with 20 bases between them. CDR3 sequence reads: CASSPRDGEVGTEAFF. CDR3 DNA sequence: TGTGCCAGCAGCCCCAGGGACGGGGAGGTCGGCACTGAAGCTTTCTTT.

This clonotype was detected only a few times. The chain couples TRBV20-1 to TRBJ1-4; D might be TRBD1 (6 bases). The ends were cut back, 4 bases at V and 3 bases at J, with 15 bases in the middle. This CDR3 region has 15 residues. The germline V gene encodes CDR1 DFQATT and CDR2 SNEGSKA (reference sequence). DNA for the CDR3: TGCAGTGCTAAGCATGGGGCAGGGGCTAATGAAAAACTGTTTTTT. Translation: CSAKHGAGANEKLFF.

This clonotype was counted a single time. This chain joins TRBV3-1 and TRBJ2-2; 8 bases fit TRBD1. From germline, CDR1 is LGHDT and CDR2 YNNKEL (reference sequence). The junction had 9 bases not matched to a gene; V was cut back by 4 bases and J by 2 bases. CDR3 length: 17 amino acids. The CDR3 DNA reads as TGTGCCAGCAGCCCTACAGAGGGACAGGTTAACACCGGGGAGCTGTTTTTT. Its protein product is CASSPTEGQVNTGELFF.

Here the CDR3 DNA reads TGTGCCAGCAGCCAAGCCGGCCACGAGCAGTACTTC. Amino acid sequence: CASSQAGHEQYF. This rearrangement joins TRBV3-1 to TRBJ2-7; D remains unclear. The germline V gene has CDR1 LGHDT and CDR2 YNNKEL (reference sequence). Trimming shortened V by 1 base and J by 5 bases, and 6 bases separated the two germline ends. The CDR3 consists of 12 residues.

This clonotype was detected a few times. The V call is TRBV6-1, the J call TRBJ2-7; D gene uncertain. CDR3 length equals 15 residues. V was pared by 6 bases and J by 2 bases, with 17 bases between. CDR1 is MNHNS and CDR2 is SASEGT in the germline V gene. CDR3 loop: CASSPDRIRAYEQYF. The CDR3 DNA reads as TGTGCCAGCAGCCCCGACCGAATCCGGGCCTACGAGCAGTACTTC.

The J gene is TRBJ1-6, the V gene TRBV6-5, with a tentative D call TRBD1 (5 bases). Germline-derived CDR1 and CDR2 are MNHEY and SVGAGI. The CDR3 is 13 residues long. V was trimmed by 1 base and J by 10 bases, leaving 8 bases between them. As DNA, the CDR3 is TGTGCCAGCAGTTACTTTCAGGGATCACCCCTCCACTTT. Amino acid sequence: CASSYFQGSPLHF.

V is TRBV12-3 or TRBV12-4 and J is TRBJ2-1; 7 bases line up with TRBD2. The CDR3 covers 14 residues. V shed 7 bases and J 6 bases; nucleotides not matched to a gene: 9. CDR3 DNA sequence: TGTGCCAGCACCCTCTGGGGGGGAGGCAATGAGCAGTTCTTC. It specifies CASTLWGGGNEQFF.

The chain combines TRBV12-3 or TRBV12-4 with TRBJ1-2, with 8 bases aligning to TRBD1. V lost 5 bases, J lost 0 bases, and 2 bases stayed unmatched. The CDR3 spans 14 residues. CDR3 sequence reads: CASSQGAANYGYTF. CDR3 coding DNA: TGTGCCAGCAGTCAGGGGGCAGCTAACTATGGCTACACCTTC.

The J gene is TRBJ2-1, the V gene TRBV10-3; D is unresolved. V was trimmed by 5 bases and J by 12 bases, leaving 23 bases between them. The CDR3 totals 15 residues. Germline CDR1 ENHRY, CDR2 SYGVKD. The CDR3, as DNA: TGTGCCATCAGTACCCCGGAGAATGACTCCCGGATGCAGTTCTTC. Translated: CAISTPENDSRMQFF.

V gene TRBV11-1 combines with J gene TRBJ1-3; D call uncertain. V was clipped by 6 bases and J by 1 base, with 25 bases between them. This CDR3 has 19 amino acids. Germline V lookup: CDR1 SGHAT, CDR2 FQDESV (reference sequence). CDR3 in DNA: TGTGCCAGCAGACAAAAGTTCGGGTTGGGCCCTATTTCTGGAAACACCATATATTTT. Its translation: CASRQKFGLGPISGNTIYF.

V and J are TRBV20-1 and TRBJ2-7; D gene ambiguous. There are 9 residues in the CDR3. Germline CDR1 is DFQATT and CDR2 is SNEGSKA (reference sequence). Here the CDR3 DNA reads TGCAGCCTTGGGTACGAGCAGTACTTC. This sequence encodes CSLGYEQYF.

The count of this clonotype is one. The chain has TRBV5-1 and TRBJ2-3; 7 positions agree with TRBD1. J was trimmed by 2 bases and V by 9 bases; bases with no gene match: 6. The CDR3 runs to 13 residues. Germline CDR1 and CDR2: SGHRS and YFSETQ. The CDR3 coding sequence is TGCGCCACCCGGGACAGCTACACAGATACGCAGTATTTT. The encoded protein is CATRDSYTDTQYF.